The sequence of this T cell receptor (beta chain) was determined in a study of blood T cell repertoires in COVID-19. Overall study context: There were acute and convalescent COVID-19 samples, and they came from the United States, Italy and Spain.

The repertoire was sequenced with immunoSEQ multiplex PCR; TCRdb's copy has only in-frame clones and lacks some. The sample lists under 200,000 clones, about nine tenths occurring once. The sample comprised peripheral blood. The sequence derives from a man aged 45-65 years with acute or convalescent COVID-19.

The CDR3 bases are TGTGCCAGCAGCACGAAGCAGGGTTTTGAAGGCTACACCTTC. This gives the protein CASSTKQGFEGYTF. V is TRBV7-9 and J is TRBJ1-2; the D gene is possibly TRBD1 (5 bases). The ends were cut back, 5 bases at V and 8 bases at J, with 18 bases in the middle. This CDR3 comprises 14 residues. Germline V gene sequence: CDR1 SEHNR, CDR2 FQNEAQ (reference sequence). The full variable domain, completed using reference TRBV7-9 and TRBJ1-2, is DTGVSQNPRHKITKRGQNVTFRCDPISEHNRLYWYRQTLGQGPEFLTYFQNEAQLEKSRLLSDRFSAERPKGSFSTLEIQRTEQGDSAMYLCASSTKQGFEGYTFGSGTRLTVV.